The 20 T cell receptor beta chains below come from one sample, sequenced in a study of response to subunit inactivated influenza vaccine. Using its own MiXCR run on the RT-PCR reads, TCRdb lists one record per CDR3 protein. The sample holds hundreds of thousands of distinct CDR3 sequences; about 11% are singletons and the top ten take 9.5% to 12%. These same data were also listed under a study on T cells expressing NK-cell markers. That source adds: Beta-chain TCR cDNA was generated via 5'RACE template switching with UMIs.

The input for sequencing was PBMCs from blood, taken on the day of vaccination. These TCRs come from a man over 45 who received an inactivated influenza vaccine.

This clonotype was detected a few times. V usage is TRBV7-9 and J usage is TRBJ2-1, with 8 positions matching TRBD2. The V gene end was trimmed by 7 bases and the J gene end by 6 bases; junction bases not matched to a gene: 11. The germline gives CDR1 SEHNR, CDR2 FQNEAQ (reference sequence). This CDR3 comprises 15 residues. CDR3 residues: CASTPTGTSLNEQFF. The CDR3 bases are TGTGCCAGCACTCCTACCGGGACTAGTCTCAATGAGCAGTTCTTC. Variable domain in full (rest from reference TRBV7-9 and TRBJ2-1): DTGVSQNPRHKITKRGQNVTFRCDPISEHNRLYWYRQTLGQGPEFLTYFQNEAQLEKSRLLSDRFSAERPKGSFSTLEIQRTEQGDSAMYLCASTPTGTSLNEQFFGPGTRLTVL.

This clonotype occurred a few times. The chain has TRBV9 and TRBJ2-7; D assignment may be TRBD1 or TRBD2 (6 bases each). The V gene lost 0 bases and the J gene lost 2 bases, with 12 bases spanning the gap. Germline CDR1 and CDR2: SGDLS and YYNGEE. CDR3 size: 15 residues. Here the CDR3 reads CASSVGGGPAYEQYF. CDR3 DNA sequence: TGTGCCAGCAGCGTAGGTGGGGGGCCCGCCTACGAGCAGTACTTC.

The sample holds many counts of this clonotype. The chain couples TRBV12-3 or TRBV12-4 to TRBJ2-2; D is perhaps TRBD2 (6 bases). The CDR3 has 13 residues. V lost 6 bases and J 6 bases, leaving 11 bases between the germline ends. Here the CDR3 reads CASSRGTSGELFF. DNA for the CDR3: TGTGCCAGCAGCCGAGGGACTTCCGGGGAGCTGTTTTTT.

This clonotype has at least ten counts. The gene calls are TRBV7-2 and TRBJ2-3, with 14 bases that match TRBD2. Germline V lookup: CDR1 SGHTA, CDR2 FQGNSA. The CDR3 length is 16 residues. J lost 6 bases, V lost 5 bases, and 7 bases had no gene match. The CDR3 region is CASSPTSGGAFDTQYF. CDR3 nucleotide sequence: TGTGCCAGCAGCCCGACTAGCGGGGGGGCCTTTGATACGCAGTATTTT.

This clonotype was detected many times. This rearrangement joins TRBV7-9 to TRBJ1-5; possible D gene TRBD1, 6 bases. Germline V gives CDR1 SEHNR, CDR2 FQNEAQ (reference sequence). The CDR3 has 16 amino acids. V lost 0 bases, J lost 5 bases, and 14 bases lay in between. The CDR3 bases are TGTGCCAGCAGCTTAGCCGCACAGGGTGGTCATCAGCCCCAGCATTTT. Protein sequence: CASSLAAQGGHQPQHF.

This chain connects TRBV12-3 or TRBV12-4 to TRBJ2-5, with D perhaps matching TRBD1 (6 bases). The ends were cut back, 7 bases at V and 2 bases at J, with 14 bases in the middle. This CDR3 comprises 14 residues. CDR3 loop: CASKFTTGQETQYF. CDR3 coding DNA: TGTGCCAGCAAATTTACCACAGGGCAAGAGACCCAGTACTTC.

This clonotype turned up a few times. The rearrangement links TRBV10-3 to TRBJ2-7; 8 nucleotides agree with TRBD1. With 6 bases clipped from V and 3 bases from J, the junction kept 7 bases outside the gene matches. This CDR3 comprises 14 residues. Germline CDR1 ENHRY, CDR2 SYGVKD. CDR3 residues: CAISSQGEVYEQYF. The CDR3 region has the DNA TGTGCCATCAGCTCACAGGGGGAGGTCTACGAGCAGTACTTC.

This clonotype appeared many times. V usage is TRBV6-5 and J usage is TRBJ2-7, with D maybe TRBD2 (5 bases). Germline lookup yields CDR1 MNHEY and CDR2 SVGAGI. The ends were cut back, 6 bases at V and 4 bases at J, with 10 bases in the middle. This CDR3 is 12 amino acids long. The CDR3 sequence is CASRASGYEQYF. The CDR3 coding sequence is TGTGCCAGCAGAGCCTCGGGGTACGAGCAGTACTTC.

CDR3 DNA sequence: TGTGCCAGCAGCTCTTGGGGGGGGTCGGCAGATACGCAGTATTTT. Translating it yields CASSSWGGSADTQYF. This chain connects TRBV7-2 to TRBJ2-3, with 7 nucleotides matching TRBD2. J was trimmed by 4 bases and V by 4 bases; bases with no gene match: 8. Germline CDR1 is SGHTA and CDR2 is FQGNSA. This CDR3 is 15 amino acids long.

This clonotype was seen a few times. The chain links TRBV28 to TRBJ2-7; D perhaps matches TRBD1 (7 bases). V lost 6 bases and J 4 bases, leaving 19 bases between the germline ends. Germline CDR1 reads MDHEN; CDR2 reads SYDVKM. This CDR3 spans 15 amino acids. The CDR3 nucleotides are TGTGCCAGCAGCCCCCCCGCGACAGGGACTTACGAGCAGTACTTC. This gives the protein CASSPPATGTYEQYF.

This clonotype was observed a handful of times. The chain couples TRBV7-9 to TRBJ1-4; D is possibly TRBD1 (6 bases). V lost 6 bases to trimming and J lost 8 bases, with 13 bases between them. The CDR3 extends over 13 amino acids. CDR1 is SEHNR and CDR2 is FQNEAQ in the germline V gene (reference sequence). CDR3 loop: CASRRQAGEKLFF. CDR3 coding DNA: TGTGCCAGCAGAAGACAGGCCGGGGAAAAACTGTTTTTT.

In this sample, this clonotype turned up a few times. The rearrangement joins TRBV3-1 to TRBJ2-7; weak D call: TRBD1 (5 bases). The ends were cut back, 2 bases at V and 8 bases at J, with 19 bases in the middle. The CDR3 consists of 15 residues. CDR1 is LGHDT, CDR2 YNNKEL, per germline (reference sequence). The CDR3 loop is CASSQMETALVKQYF. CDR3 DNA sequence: TGTGCCAGCAGCCAAATGGAGACAGCTCTTGTGAAGCAGTACTTC.

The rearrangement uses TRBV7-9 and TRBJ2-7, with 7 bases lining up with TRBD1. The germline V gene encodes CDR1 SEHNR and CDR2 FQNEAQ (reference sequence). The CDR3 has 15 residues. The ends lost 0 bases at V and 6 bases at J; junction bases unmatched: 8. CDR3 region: CASSLAETRGSEQYF. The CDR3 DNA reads TGTGCCAGCAGCTTAGCGGAGACCAGGGGGTCCGAGCAGTACTTC.

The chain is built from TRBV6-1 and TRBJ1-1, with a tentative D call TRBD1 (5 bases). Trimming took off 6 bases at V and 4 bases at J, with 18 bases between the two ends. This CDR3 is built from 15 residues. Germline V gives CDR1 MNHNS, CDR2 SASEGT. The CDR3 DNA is TGTGCCAGCAGACTGTATGACAGCCTCTTCACTGAAGCTTTCTTT. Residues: CASRLYDSLFTEAFF.

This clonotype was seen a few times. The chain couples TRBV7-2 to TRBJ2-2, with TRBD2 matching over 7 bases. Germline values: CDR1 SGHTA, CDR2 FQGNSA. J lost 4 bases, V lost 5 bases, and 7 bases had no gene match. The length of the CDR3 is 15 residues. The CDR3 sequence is CASSQGEGGTGELFF. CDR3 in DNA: TGTGCCAGCAGCCAAGGGGAGGGAGGCACCGGGGAGCTGTTTTTT.

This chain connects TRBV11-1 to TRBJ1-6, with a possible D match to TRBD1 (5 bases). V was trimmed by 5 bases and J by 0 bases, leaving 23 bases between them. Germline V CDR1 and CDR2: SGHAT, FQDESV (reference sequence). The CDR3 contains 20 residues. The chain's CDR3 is CASSTSKGGGASSYNSPLHF. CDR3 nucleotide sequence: TGTGCCAGCAGCACCTCAAAGGGAGGCGGGGCGAGCTCCTATAATTCACCCCTCCACTTT.

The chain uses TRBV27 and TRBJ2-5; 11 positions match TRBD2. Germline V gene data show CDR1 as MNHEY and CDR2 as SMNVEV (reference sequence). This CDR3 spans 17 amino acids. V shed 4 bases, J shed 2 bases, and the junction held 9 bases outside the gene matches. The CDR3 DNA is TGTGCCAGCAGTTCTTTCCCGGGACTAGCGGATCAAGAGACCCAGTACTTC. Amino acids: CASSSFPGLADQETQYF.

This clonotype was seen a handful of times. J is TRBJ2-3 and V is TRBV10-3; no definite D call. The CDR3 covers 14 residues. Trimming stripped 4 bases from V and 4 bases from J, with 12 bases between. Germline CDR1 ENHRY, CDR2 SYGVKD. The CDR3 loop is CAISVSSGADTQYF. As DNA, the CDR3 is TGTGCCATCAGTGTGTCTAGTGGGGCAGATACGCAGTATTTT.

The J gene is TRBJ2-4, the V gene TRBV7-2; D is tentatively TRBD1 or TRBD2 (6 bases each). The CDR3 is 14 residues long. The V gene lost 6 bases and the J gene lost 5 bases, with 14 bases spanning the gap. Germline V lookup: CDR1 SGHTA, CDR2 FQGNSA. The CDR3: CASRQGGVQNIQYF. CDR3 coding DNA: TGTGCCAGCAGACAGGGAGGCGTTCAAAACATTCAGTACTTC.

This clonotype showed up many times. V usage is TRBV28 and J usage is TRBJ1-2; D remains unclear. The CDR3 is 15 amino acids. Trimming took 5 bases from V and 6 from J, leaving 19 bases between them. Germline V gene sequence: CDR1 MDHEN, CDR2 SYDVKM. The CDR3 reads CASSGNRVIVHGYTF. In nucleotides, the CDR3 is TGTGCCAGCAGTGGGAATCGGGTGATTGTGCATGGCTACACCTTC.